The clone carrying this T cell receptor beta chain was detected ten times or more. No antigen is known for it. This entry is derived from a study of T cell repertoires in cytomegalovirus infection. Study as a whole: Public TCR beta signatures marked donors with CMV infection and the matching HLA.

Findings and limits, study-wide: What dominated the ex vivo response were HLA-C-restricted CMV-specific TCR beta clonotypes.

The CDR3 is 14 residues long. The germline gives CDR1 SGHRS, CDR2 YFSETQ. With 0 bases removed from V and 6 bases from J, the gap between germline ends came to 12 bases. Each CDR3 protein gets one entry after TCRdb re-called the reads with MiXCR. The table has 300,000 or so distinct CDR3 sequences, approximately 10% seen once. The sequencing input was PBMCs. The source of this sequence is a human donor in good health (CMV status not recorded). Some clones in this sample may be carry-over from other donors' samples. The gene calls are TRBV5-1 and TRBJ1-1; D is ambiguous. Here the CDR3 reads CASSLVRPAAEAFF. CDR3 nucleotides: TGCGCCAGCAGCTTGGTCCGCCCTGCGGCTGAAGCTTTCTTT. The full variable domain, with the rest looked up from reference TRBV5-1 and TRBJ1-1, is KAGVTQTPRYLIKTRGQQVTLSCSPISGHRSVSWYQQTPGQGLQFLFEYFSETQRNKGNFPGRFSGRQFSNSRSEMNVSTLELGDSALYLCASSLVRPAAEAFFGQGTRLTVV.